This TCR beta chain is from a study of shared clonotypes between healthy human individuals. Study-level information: Donors, aged 18 to 49, were two women and three men.

Each cell subset's genomic DNA was divided evenly among several immunoSEQ plates. Unsorted PBMC DNA went through sequencing on ten immunoSEQ deep assay plates. The method was immunoSEQ multiplex PCR; TCRdb's version includes in-frame clones alone and lacks a portion of them. The sample lists 470,000 or so clones, 60% to 80% occurring once. CDR3 length equals 13 residues. Trimming cost V 3 bases and J 4 bases, with 9 bases left between them. The germline V gene encodes CDR1 MGHDK and CDR2 SYGVNS. The donors were all Caucasian adults (living in Nashville, Tennessee). This clone was recorded once. The sequenced sample was PBMCs. The V and J genes are TRBV25-1 and TRBJ1-2, with D unresolved. This receptor was obtained from a woman aged 40 to 50 in good health. Some clones in this sample may be carry-over from other donors' samples. The CDR3, as DNA: TGTGCCAGCAGTGATCCCAGGTCCTATGGCTACACCTTC. Encoded protein: CASSDPRSYGYTF.